Here is one T cell receptor beta chain with its context. Antigen unknown. The sample is drawn from a study of T-cell reconstitution after alpha-beta-depleted transplantation in children. Study results and limitations: Some patients' high day-60 TCRbeta diversity was attributed to recipient cells surviving conditioning. About two months after transplant, alpha-beta T cells reportedly came from several hundred expanded graft clones. By one year post-transplant, T-cell counts and diversity largely arose from T cells that were newly produced.

V lost 5 bases and J 7 bases, leaving 15 bases between the germline ends. The germline gives CDR1 SGHVS, CDR2 FNYEAQ. The CDR3 is made up of 14 amino acids. Researchers prepared the TCRbeta library using unique molecular identifiers, the study reports. TCRdb fed the PCR reads into MiXCR, producing one record per CDR3 protein. Seen here are about 76,000 distinct CDR3 sequences, 13% to 15% observed once, and the top ten hold 25% to 35%. This TCR came from a male patient under 10 years old who had a stem cell transplant for acute lymphoblastic leukemia, so the T cells may come from the graft donor. The rearrangement uses TRBV7-6 and TRBJ1-5, with a weak D call TRBD1 (6 bases). Sequences were derived from PBMCs, mostly from graft donor cells, sampled 180 days after TCRalphabeta/CD19-depleted stem cell transplant. The DNA of the CDR3 is TGTGCCAGCAGCGCGGACAGCCTACGCCAGCCCCAGCATTTT. Translated: CASSADSLRQPQHF.